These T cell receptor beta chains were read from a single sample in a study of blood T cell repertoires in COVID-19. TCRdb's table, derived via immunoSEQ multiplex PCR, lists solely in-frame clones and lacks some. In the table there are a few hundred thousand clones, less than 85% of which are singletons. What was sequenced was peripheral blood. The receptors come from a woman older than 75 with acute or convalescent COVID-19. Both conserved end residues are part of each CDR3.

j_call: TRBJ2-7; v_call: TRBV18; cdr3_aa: CASSPPGVAYEQYF
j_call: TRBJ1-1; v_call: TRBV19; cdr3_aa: CASSSDLGQGRLKAFF
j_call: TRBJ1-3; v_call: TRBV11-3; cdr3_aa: CASSLQGGGNTIYF
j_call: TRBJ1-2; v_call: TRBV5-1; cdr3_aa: CASSLTGSLQTNYGYTF
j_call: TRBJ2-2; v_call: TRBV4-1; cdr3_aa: CASSQEVSAGVTGTGELFF
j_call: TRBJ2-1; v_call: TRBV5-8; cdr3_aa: CASSSSSGGASEQFF
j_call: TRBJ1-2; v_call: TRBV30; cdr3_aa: CAWRVPQGAKHGYTF
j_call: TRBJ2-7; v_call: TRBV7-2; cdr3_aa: CASSLGGRGLYEQYF
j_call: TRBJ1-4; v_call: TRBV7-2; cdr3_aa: CASSLPGSMFGEKLFF
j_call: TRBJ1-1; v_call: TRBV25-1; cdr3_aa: CASSGSNRNTEAFF
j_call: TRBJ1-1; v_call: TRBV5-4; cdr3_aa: CASSLEGDRGNEAFF
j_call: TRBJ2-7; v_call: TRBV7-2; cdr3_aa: CASSSSEIYEQYF
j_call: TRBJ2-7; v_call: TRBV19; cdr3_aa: CASSFTSDGAYEQYF
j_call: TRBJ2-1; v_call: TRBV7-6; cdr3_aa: CASSLAGGNTEQFF
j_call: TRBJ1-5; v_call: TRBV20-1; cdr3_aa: CSASDQGRNYQPQHF
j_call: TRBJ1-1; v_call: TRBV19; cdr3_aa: CASSIDTGASNTEAFF
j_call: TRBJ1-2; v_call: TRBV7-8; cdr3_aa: CASSFGAGGPYGYTF
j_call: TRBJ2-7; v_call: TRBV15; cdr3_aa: CATSRDYSYEQYF
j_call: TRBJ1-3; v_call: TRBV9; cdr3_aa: CASSVGVSNTIYF
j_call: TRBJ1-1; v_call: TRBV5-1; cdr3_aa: CASSFQGGGQNTEAFF
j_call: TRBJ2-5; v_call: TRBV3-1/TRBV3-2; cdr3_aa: CASSQFSSGGPGTQYF
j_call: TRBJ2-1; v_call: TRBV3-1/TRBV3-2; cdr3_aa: CASSPTDRSYNEQFF
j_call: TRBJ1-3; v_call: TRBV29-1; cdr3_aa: CSASVDSGNTIYF
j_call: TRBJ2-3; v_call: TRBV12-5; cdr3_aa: CASGSHSGKDTQYF
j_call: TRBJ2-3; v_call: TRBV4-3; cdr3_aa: CASSQRRGSGGRTDTQYF
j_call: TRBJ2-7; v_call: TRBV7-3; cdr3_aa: CASSPSTGAHEQYF
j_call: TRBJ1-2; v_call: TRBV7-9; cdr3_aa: CASSLDRGNYGYTF
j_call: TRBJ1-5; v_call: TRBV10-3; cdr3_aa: CAISESRQPQHF
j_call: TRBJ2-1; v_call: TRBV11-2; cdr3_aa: CASRDLGHSYNEQFF
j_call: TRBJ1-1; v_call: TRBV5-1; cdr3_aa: CASSFTGRNTEAFF
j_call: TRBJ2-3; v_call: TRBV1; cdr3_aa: CTSSHWTRVLVSDTQYF
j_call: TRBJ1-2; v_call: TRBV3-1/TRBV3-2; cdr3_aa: CASSQGGDGNYGYTF
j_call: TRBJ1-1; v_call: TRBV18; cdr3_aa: CASSPARLNTEAFF
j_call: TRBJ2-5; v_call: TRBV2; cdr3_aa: CASSLRTGVRETQYF
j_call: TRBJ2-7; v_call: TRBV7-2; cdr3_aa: CASSPSYGGIPYEQYF
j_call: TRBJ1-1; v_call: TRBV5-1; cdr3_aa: CASSYTANTEAFF
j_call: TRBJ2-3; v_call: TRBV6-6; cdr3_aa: CASSLGQAPGSTDTQYF
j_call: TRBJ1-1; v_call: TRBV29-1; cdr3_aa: CSVVTGTSGTEAFF
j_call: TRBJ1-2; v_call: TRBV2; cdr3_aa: CASSEETGGSYGYTF
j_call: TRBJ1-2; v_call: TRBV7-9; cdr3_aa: CASSPGVANYGYTF
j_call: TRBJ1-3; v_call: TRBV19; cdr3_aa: CASSGDRSSSGNTIYF
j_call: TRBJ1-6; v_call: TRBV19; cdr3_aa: CASRDSSYNSPLHF
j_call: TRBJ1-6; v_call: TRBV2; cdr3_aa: CASWGDFNSPLHF
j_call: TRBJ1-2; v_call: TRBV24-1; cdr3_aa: CATSDNLENGYTF
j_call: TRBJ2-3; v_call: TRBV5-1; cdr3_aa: CASSQGSTGGTDTQYF
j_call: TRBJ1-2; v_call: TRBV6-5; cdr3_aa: CASRPVGQGGGYTF
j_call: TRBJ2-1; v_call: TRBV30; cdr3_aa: CAWSLDRERNEQFF
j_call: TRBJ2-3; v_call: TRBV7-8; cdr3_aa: CASSLWEGRTDTQYF
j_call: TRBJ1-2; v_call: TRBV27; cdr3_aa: CASSLVQGSYSYTF
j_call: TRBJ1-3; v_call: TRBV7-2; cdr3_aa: CASSLAGTVGAGNTIYF